This TCR beta chain was captured by sequencing in a study of blood T cell repertoires in COVID-19. Study details: From T cells, B-cell-depleted T cells, or PBMCs came the material, which was cDNA or gDNA.

Germline trimming cut 3 bases from V and 0 bases from J; bases unmatched to any gene: 8. Germline CDR1 is SGHTA and CDR2 is FQGNSA. The CDR3 is 16 residues long. As processed by the authors: Estimation of nucleated cell counts relied on the amplification of reference gene primers. The protocol was immunoSEQ multiplex PCR, while the TCRdb copy is restricted to in-frame clones and leaves out a portion. The V and J calls and clone size are taken from that table; D and trimming were inferred from the DNA. The sample consists of 200,000 or so clones, around 81% of them appearing once. This clonotype originated in an older woman with acute or convalescent COVID-19. The chain combines TRBV7-2 with TRBJ2-7; TRBD1 matches 7 bases. The sample taken for sequencing was peripheral blood. CDR3 nucleotides: TGTGCCAGCAGCTTGACAGGGAGAGGGTACTCCTACGAGCAGTACTTC. Translating gives CASSLTGRGYSYEQYF.